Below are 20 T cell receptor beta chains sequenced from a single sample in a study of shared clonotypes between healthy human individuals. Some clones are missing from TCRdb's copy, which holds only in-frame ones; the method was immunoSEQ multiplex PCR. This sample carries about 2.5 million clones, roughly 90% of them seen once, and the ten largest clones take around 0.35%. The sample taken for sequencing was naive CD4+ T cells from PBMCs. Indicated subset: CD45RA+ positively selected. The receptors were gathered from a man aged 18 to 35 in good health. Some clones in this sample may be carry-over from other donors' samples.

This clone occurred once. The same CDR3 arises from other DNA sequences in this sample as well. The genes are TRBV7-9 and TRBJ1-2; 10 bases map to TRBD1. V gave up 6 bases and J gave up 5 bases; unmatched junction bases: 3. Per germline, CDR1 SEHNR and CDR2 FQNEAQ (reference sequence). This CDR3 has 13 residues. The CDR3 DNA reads TGTGCCAGCAGTCCGGGACAGGGGTATGGCTACACCTTC. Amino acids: CASSPGQGYGYTF.

The CDR3 DNA reads as TGCAGTGCTATAGCCCCCGGCGGGCAGTACTTC. Translation gives CSAIAPGGQYF. This chain connects TRBV20-1 to TRBJ2-5; maybe TRBD2 (5 bases). This CDR3 has 11 amino acids. V dropped 4 bases and J dropped 11 bases, with 14 bases sitting between them. Germline-derived CDR1 and CDR2 are DFQATT and SNEGSKA (reference sequence).

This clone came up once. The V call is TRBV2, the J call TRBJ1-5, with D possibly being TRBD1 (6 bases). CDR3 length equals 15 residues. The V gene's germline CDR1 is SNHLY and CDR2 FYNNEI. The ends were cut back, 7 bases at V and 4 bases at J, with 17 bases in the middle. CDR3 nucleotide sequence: TGTGCCAGCACCCCCGGGGGGCAACCTAATCAGCCCCAGCATTTT. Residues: CASTPGGQPNQPQHF.

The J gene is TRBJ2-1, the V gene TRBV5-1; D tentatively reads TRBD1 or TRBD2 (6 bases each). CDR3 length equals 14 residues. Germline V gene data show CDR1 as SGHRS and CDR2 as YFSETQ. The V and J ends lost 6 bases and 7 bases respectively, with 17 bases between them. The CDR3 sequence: CASTPIGGGNEQFF. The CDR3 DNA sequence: TGCGCCAGCACTCCGATCGGAGGGGGTAATGAGCAGTTCTTC.

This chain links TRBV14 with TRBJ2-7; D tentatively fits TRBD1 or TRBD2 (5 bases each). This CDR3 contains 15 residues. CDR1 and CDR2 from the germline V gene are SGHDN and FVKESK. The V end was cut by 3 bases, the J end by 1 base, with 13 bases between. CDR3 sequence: CASSQRATGSYEQYF. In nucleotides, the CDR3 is TGTGCCAGCAGCCAGAGGGCCACAGGATCCTACGAGCAGTACTTC.

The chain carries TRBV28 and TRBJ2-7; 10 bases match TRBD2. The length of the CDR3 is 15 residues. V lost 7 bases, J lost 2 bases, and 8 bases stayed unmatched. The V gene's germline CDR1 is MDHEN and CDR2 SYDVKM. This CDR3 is CASNFGSGRAYEQYF. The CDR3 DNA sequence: TGTGCCAGCAACTTTGGGAGCGGGAGGGCCTACGAGCAGTACTTC.

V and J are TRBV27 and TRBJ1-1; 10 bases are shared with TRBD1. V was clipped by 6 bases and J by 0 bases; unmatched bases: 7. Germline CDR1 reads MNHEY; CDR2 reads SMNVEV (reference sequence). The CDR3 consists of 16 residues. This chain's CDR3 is CASRRTGGTLNTEAFF. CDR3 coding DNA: TGTGCCAGCAGAAGGACAGGGGGTACGTTGAACACTGAAGCTTTCTTT.

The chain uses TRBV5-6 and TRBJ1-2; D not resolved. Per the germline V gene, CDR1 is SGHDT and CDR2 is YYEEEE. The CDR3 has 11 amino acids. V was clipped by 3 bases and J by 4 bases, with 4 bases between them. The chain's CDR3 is CASSYSYGYTF. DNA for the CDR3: TGTGCCAGCAGCTACAGCTATGGCTACACCTTC.

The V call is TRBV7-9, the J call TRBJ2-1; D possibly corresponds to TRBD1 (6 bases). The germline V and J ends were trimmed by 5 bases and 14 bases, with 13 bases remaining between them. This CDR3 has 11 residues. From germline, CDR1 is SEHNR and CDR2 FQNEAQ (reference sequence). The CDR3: CASSLTGKEFF. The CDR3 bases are TGTGCCAGCAGCCTCACAGGGAAGGAGTTCTTC.

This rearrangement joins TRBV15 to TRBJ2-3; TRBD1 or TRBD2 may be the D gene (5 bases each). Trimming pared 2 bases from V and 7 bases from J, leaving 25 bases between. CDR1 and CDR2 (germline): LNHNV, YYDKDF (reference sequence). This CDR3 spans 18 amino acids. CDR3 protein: CATSRPRRSGADTNTQYF. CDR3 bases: TGTGCCACCAGCAGACCCCGGAGGAGTGGGGCCGATACGAATACGCAGTATTTT.

The CDR3 DNA reads as TGTGCCAGCAAACCGTTTAGTGAGGTTTCCTACGAGCAGTACTTC. Translation: CASKPFSEVSYEQYF. V gene TRBV6-5 combines with J gene TRBJ2-7, with D uncertain. The germline V and J ends were trimmed by 7 bases and 1 base, with 17 bases remaining between them. The CDR3 runs 15 residues. Looked up from germline, CDR1 is MNHEY and CDR2 is SVGAGI.

The CDR3 DNA sequence: TGTGCCAGCTCATCGGGACAGGACACTGAAGCTTTCTTT. Its translation: CASSSGQDTEAFF. The chain joins TRBV18 to TRBJ1-1; TRBD1 agrees at 8 bases. In germline, CDR1 is KGHSH, CDR2 LQKENI. V trimming: 5 bases; J trimming: 3 bases; junction bases outside the gene matches: 2. This CDR3 contains 13 residues.

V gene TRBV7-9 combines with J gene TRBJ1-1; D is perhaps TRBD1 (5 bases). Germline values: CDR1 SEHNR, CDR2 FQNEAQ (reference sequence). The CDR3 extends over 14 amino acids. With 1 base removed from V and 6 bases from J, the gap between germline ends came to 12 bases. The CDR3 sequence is CASSLVLTDSEAFF. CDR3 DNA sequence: TGTGCCAGCAGCTTAGTGCTGACAGACTCTGAAGCTTTCTTT.

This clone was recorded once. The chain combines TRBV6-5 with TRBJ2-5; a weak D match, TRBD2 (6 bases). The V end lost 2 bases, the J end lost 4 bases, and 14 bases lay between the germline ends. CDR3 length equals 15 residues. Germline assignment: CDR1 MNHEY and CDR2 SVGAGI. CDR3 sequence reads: CASSYPPGGGETQYF. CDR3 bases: TGTGCCAGCAGTTACCCCCCCGGGGGTGGAGAGACCCAGTACTTC.

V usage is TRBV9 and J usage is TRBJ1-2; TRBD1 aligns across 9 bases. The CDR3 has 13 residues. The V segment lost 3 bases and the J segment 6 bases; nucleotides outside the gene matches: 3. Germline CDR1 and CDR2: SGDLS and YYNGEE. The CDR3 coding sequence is TGTGCCAGCAGCGCTTGGACAGGGGATGGCTACACCTTC. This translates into CASSAWTGDGYTF. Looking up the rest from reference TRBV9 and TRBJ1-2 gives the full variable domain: DSGVTQTPKHLITATGQRVTLRCSPRSGDLSVYWYQQSLDQGLQFLIQYYNGEERAKGNILERFSAQQFPDLHSELNLSSLELGDSALYFCASSAWTGDGYTFGSGTRLTVV.

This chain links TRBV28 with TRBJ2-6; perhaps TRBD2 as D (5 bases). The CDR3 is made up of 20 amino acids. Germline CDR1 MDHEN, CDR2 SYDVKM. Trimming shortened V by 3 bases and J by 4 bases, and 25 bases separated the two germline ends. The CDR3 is CASSFRLSGPGFSGANVLTF. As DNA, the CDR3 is TGTGCCAGCAGTTTTCGTTTGAGCGGCCCCGGATTTTCCGGGGCCAACGTCCTGACTTTC.

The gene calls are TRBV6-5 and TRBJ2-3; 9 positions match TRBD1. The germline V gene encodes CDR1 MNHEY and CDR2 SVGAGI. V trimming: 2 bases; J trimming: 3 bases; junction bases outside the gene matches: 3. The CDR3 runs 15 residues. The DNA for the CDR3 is TGTGCCAGCAGTTACACAGGGGGCGCGACAGATACGCAGTATTTT. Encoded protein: CASSYTGGATDTQYF.

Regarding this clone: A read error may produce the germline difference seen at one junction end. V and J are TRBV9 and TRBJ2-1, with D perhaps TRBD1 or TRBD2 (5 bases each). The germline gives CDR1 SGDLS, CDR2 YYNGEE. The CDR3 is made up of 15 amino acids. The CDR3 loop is CASSVAGTLYNELFF. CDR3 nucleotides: TGTGCCAGCAGCGTAGCTGGGACCCTTTACAATGAGCTGTTCTTC.

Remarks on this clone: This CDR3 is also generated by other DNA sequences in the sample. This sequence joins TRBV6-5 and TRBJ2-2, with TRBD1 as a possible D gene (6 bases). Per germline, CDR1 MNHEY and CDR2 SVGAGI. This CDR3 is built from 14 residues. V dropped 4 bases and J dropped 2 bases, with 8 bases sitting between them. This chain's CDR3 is CASSSQGNTGELFF. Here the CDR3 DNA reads TGTGCCAGCAGTTCACAGGGAAACACCGGGGAGCTGTTTTTT.

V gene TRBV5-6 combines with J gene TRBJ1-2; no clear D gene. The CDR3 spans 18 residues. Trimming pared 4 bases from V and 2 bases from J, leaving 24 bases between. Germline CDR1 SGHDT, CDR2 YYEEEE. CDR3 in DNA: TGTGCCAGCAGCCTTAACCCATTGCGGAGGCCGTACAACTATGGCTACACCTTC. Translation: CASSLNPLRRPYNYGYTF.